The 31 T cell receptor beta chains presented below share a single source sample, sequenced in a study of blood T cell repertoires in COVID-19. Only in-frame clones appear in the TCRdb table, and some are missing; sequencing was by immunoSEQ multiplex PCR. The sample carries over 250,000 clones, about nine tenths recorded once. The sample was peripheral blood. The receptor source for this set is a man in his fifties or sixties with acute or convalescent COVID-19.

The rearrangement links TRBV3-1 (or the pseudogene TRBV3-2) to TRBJ2-7; D may be TRBD1 (6 bases). CDR1 LGHDT and CDR2 YNNKEL come from the germline V gene (reference sequence). The length of the CDR3 is 15 residues. Trimming stripped 4 bases from V and 5 bases from J, with 18 bases between. The CDR3 DNA sequence: TGTGCCAGCAGCCTGACCTGGGACACGAAAAACGAGCAGTACTTC. Translated, it gives CASSLTWDTKNEQYF.

The V gene is TRBV19, the J gene TRBJ1-5; D might be TRBD1 (5 bases). The CDR3 sequence is 12 residues long. The germline V and J ends were trimmed by 10 bases and 9 bases, with 16 bases remaining between them. Per germline, CDR1 LNHDA and CDR2 SQIVND (reference sequence). The CDR3 reads CATWDFPGPQHF. In DNA form, the CDR3 reads TGTGCCACCTGGGACTTCCCAGGGCCCCAGCATTTT.

The gene calls are TRBV19 and TRBJ1-5, with D tentatively TRBD1 (6 bases). Germline assignment: CDR1 LNHDA and CDR2 SQIVND (reference sequence). V was cut by 2 bases and J by 3 bases, with 17 bases left in between. CDR3 length: 17 amino acids. CDR3 region: CASSITGRGNYNQPQHF. The DNA of the CDR3 is TGTGCCAGTAGTATAACGGGCAGGGGAAATTACAATCAGCCCCAGCATTTT.

In its sample, this clone was seen once. The J gene is TRBJ2-3, the V gene TRBV2; 9 bases agree with TRBD2. Germline lookup yields CDR1 SNHLY and CDR2 FYNNEI. Trimming took 4 bases from V and 9 from J; bases not matched to a gene: 11. CDR3 length: 15 residues. CDR3 protein: CASSGVAGDRETQYF. The CDR3 DNA reads TGTGCCAGCAGTGGAGTAGCGGGGGACCGGGAAACGCAGTATTTT.

This chain connects TRBV13 to TRBJ1-1; TRBD1 is a possible D gene (5 bases). The V end was cut by 3 bases, the J end by 2 bases, with 7 bases between. Germline V gene lookup returns CDR1 PRHDT and CDR2 FYEKMQ (reference sequence). CDR3 length: 13 amino acids. The CDR3 nucleotides read TGTGCCAGCAGCTTCGACAGAAACACTGAAGCTTTCTTT. It is translated as CASSFDRNTEAFF.

This rearrangement joins TRBV6-5 to TRBJ1-3, with 7 bases matching TRBD1. The CDR3 has 14 amino acids. Per the germline V gene, CDR1 is MNHEY and CDR2 is SVGAGI. Trimming at V came to 6 bases and at J to 4 bases, leaving 6 bases not matched to a gene. DNA for the CDR3: TGTGCCAGCAGGAGACAGGGATCCGGAAACACCATATATTTT. It yields the protein CASRRQGSGNTIYF.

J is TRBJ1-2 and V is TRBV9, with TRBD1 identical over 8 bases. Trimming removed 4 bases from V and 4 bases from J; junction bases left unmatched: 6. The CDR3 consists of 14 residues. In germline, CDR1 is SGDLS, CDR2 YYNGEE. CDR3 amino acids: CASSQDRASYGYTF. In nucleotides, the CDR3 is TGTGCCAGCAGCCAGGACAGGGCCAGCTATGGCTACACCTTC.

This clone was detected ten times or more. The chain is built from TRBV7-2 and TRBJ1-6; the D is unclear. V was trimmed by 3 bases and J by 0 bases, leaving 6 bases between them. CDR1 is SGHTA, CDR2 FQGNSA, per germline. The CDR3 is made up of 15 amino acids. CDR3 sequence reads: CASSFGGSYNSPLHF. The CDR3 bases are TGTGCCAGCAGCTTTGGCGGCTCCTATAATTCACCCCTCCACTTT. Full variable domain (rest looked up from reference TRBV7-2 and TRBJ1-6): GAGVSQSPSNKVTEKGKDVELRCDPISGHTALYWYRQSLGQGLEFLIYFQGNSAPDKSGLPSDRFSAERTGGSVSTLTIQRTQQEDSAVYLCASSFGGSYNSPLHFGNGTRLTVT.

The chain is built from TRBV10-2 and TRBJ2-1; weak D call: TRBD1 (5 bases). V was cut by 0 bases and J by 5 bases, with 11 bases left in between. Looked up from germline, CDR1 is WSHSY and CDR2 is SAAADI. CDR3 length equals 15 residues. The CDR3 bases are TGCGCCAGCAGTGAGTCGACAGTCCCACACAATGAGCAGTTCTTC. Translating gives CASSESTVPHNEQFF.

The chain joins TRBV3-1 (or the pseudogene TRBV3-2) to TRBJ2-3; 10 bases agree with TRBD2. CDR1 and CDR2 from the germline V gene are LGHDT and YNNKEL (reference sequence). With 4 bases clipped from V and 0 bases from J, the junction kept 7 bases outside the gene matches. The CDR3 is 17 amino acids. CDR3 sequence reads: CASSPTSSGSSTDTQYF. For the CDR3, the DNA is TGTGCCAGCAGCCCCACTTCTAGCGGGAGTAGCACAGATACGCAGTATTTT.

This clone occurred a few times. The chain combines TRBV3-1 (or the pseudogene TRBV3-2) with TRBJ1-4; 7 nucleotides line up with TRBD1. The CDR3 extends over 15 amino acids. After removal of 2 bases from V and 4 bases from J, the junction contained 4 bases not matched to a gene. The germline V gene has CDR1 LGHDT and CDR2 YNNKEL (reference sequence). In DNA form, the CDR3 reads TGTGCCAGCAGCCAACGGACAGGCAATAATGAAAAACTGTTTTTT. Amino acid sequence: CASSQRTGNNEKLFF.

Note on this clone: The sample carries other DNA sequences with the same CDR3. The chain recombines TRBV5-1 with TRBJ2-7, with D unresolved. V dropped 0 bases and J dropped 7 bases, with 8 bases sitting between them. Germline-derived CDR1 and CDR2 are SGHRS and YFSETQ. The CDR3 has 12 residues. The CDR3 is CASSLGAREQYF. The CDR3, as DNA: TGCGCCAGCAGCTTGGGTGCGCGGGAGCAGTACTTC.

The chain has TRBV10-1 and TRBJ2-5; maybe TRBD1 (6 bases). Germline V gene data show CDR1 as WNHNN and CDR2 as SYGVQD (reference sequence). V gave up 6 bases and J gave up 2 bases, with 10 bases separating them. This CDR3 is built from 13 residues. The CDR3 nucleotides are TGCGCCAGCAGCCGGACAGCACAAGAGACCCAGTACTTC. It codes for CASSRTAQETQYF.

V and J are TRBV4-2 and TRBJ2-3; 9 positions match TRBD2. V lost 0 bases to trimming and J lost 1 base; unmatched junction nucleotides: 5. Germline CDR1 is LGHNA and CDR2 is YNFKEQ. This CDR3 is 17 amino acids long. Written as DNA, the CDR3 is TGTGCCAGCAGCCAAGAGCTCCAGCGGGGGGGCACAGATACGCAGTATTTT. Protein product: CASSQELQRGGTDTQYF.

Comments on this clone: Different DNA sequences within this sample yield the same CDR3. The rearrangement joins TRBV7-8 to TRBJ2-7; D not certain. This CDR3 region has 11 residues. Germline loops: CDR1 SGHVS, CDR2 FQNEAQ. Trimming took off 5 bases at V and 4 bases at J, with 6 bases between the two ends. CDR3 in DNA: TGTGCCAGCAGCCCACTATACGAGCAGTACTTC. This encodes CASSPLYEQYF.

The chain has TRBV19 and TRBJ1-2, with a weak D call TRBD1 (6 bases). Per germline, CDR1 LNHDA and CDR2 SQIVND (reference sequence). Trimming took 10 bases from V and 4 from J, leaving 25 bases between them. The CDR3 runs to 16 residues. Here the CDR3 DNA reads TGTGCCACCAACGGACAGTGGGGATCCTATTCCTATGGCTACACCTTC. It encodes CATNGQWGSYSYGYTF.

V is TRBV14 and J is TRBJ2-3; 10 bases agree with TRBD2. V gave up 3 bases and J gave up 8 bases; unmatched junction bases: 5. This CDR3 has 14 residues. The V gene's germline CDR1 is SGHDN and CDR2 FVKESK. The DNA for the CDR3 is TGTGCCAGCAGCCATCCTAGCGGGGGAAGTACGCAGTATTTT. Its translation is CASSHPSGGSTQYF.

As concerns this clone: The same CDR3 also results from other DNA sequences found in this sample. The chain recombines TRBV3-1 (or the pseudogene TRBV3-2) with TRBJ1-5, with no clear D. V lost 1 base and J 7 bases, leaving 8 bases between the germline ends. The CDR3 has 13 residues. CDR1 is LGHDT and CDR2 is YNNKEL in the germline V gene (reference sequence). DNA for the CDR3: TGTGCCAGCAGCCAAGTGGGAGGACAGCCCCAGCATTTT. As protein: CASSQVGGQPQHF.

The CDR3 sequence is CASRPTGGPNTIYF. The CDR3 DNA reads as TGTGCCAGCAGACCTACAGGGGGTCCCAACACCATATATTTT. This chain joins TRBV25-1 and TRBJ1-3; 8 nucleotides line up with TRBD1. The ends lost 6 bases at V and 7 bases at J; junction bases unmatched: 8. The CDR3 sequence is 14 residues long. The germline CDR1 and CDR2 sequences are MGHDK and SYGVNS.

V gene TRBV6-5 combines with J gene TRBJ1-3; D is unclear. The germline V gene encodes CDR1 MNHEY and CDR2 SVGAGI. The ends were cut back, 6 bases at V and 0 bases at J, with 12 bases in the middle. The CDR3 is 15 amino acids. The CDR3 loop is CASRTPAFSGNTIYF. The CDR3 DNA sequence: TGTGCCAGCAGGACTCCGGCCTTCTCTGGAAACACCATATATTTT.

The rearrangement uses TRBV9 and TRBJ2-7; D is possibly TRBD2 (6 bases). Trimming took off 0 bases at V and 2 bases at J, with 9 bases between the two ends. The CDR3 has 14 amino acids. Germline-derived CDR1 and CDR2 are SGDLS and YYNGEE. The CDR3 region is CASSVDGGTYEQYF. The CDR3 nucleotides read TGTGCCAGCAGCGTAGACGGCGGGACCTACGAGCAGTACTTC.

V gene TRBV10-3 combines with J gene TRBJ2-3; D might be TRBD1 (6 bases). V was pared by 4 bases and J by 1 base, with 18 bases between. Germline loops: CDR1 ENHRY, CDR2 SYGVKD. CDR3 length: 17 residues. CDR3 bases: TGTGCCATCAGTGTTAGGGGGTTAGACCGGGGCACAGATACGCAGTATTTT. This sequence encodes CAISVRGLDRGTDTQYF.

This rearrangement joins TRBV11-3 to TRBJ2-1; weak D call: TRBD1 (6 bases). CDR1 is SGHNT and CDR2 is YENEEA in the germline V gene. The ends were cut back, 5 bases at V and 0 bases at J, with 14 bases in the middle. The CDR3 totals 16 residues. The CDR3 is CASSPWADSSYNEQFF. The CDR3, as DNA: TGTGCCAGCAGCCCATGGGCGGACAGCTCCTACAATGAGCAGTTCTTC.

The chain has TRBV6-5 and TRBJ2-1, with 9 positions matching TRBD1. The CDR3 has 13 amino acids. Germline values: CDR1 MNHEY, CDR2 SVGAGI. V shed 2 bases and J 15 bases; nucleotides not matched to a gene: 8. The CDR3 loop reads CASSYLTGGSWFF. In DNA form, the CDR3 reads TGTGCCAGCAGTTACCTCACAGGGGGCTCTTGGTTCTTC.

The J gene is TRBJ1-1, the V gene TRBV10-1; a possible D gene is TRBD1 (5 bases). V was pared by 0 bases and J by 6 bases, with 11 bases between. This CDR3 spans 14 amino acids. Germline CDR1 WNHNN, CDR2 SYGVQD (reference sequence). The CDR3 coding sequence is TGCGCCAGCAGTGAGTCCCAGGGTCTGTCTGAAGCTTTCTTT. This gives the protein CASSESQGLSEAFF.

The J gene is TRBJ2-7, the V gene TRBV5-1; TRBD2 might be the D (5 bases). V gave up 0 bases and J gave up 5 bases, with 9 bases separating them. The CDR3 has 13 amino acids. Germline loops: CDR1 SGHRS, CDR2 YFSETQ. The CDR3 nucleotides are TGCGCCAGCAGCTTGGTTCGGGGAAACGAGCAGTACTTC. Its protein is CASSLVRGNEQYF.

V and J are TRBV2 and TRBJ2-7; tentative D call: TRBD1 (7 bases). This CDR3 has 14 residues. The V gene lost 7 bases and the J gene lost 5 bases, with 18 bases spanning the gap. The germline CDR1 and CDR2 sequences are SNHLY and FYNNEI. CDR3: CASTSGGMVNEQYF. The CDR3 DNA is TGTGCCAGCACCTCAGGGGGGATGGTCAACGAGCAGTACTTC.

The chain recombines TRBV30 with TRBJ2-3, with D possibly matching TRBD2 (6 bases). The CDR3 length is 14 residues. V was pared by 8 bases and J by 3 bases, with 18 bases between. Per the germline V gene, CDR1 is GTSNPN and CDR2 is SVGIG (reference sequence). The CDR3 loop reads CARDTGLATDTQYF. The DNA of the CDR3 is TGTGCCCGCGATACGGGACTCGCAACAGATACGCAGTATTTT.

This chain joins TRBV9 and TRBJ2-3, with 11 bases identical to TRBD2. The J segment lost 3 bases and the V segment lost 4 bases, leaving 4 bases of the junction unmatched. The CDR3 extends over 15 amino acids. CDR1 and CDR2 from the germline V gene are SGDLS and YYNGEE. The CDR3 reads CASSTSSGGTDTQYF. In nucleotides, the CDR3 is TGTGCCAGCAGCACATCTAGCGGGGGGACAGATACGCAGTATTTT.

The J gene is TRBJ1-2, the V gene TRBV15; no reliable D call. The CDR3 runs 13 residues. Deletions cut 8 bases from V and 3 bases from J, with 13 bases between. Germline lookup yields CDR1 LNHNV and CDR2 YYDKDF (reference sequence). CDR3 sequence (DNA): TGTGCCACCGGTGTAGAAGTGGACTATGGCTACACCTTC. Protein sequence: CATGVEVDYGYTF.

The chain combines TRBV12-5 with TRBJ1-5, with no clear D. Germline V gives CDR1 LGHNT, CDR2 FRNRAP. This CDR3 comprises 13 residues. Trimming removed 4 bases at V and 1 base at J, with 5 bases between. The CDR3 loop reads CASGSTSNQPQHF. The CDR3 DNA is TGTGCTAGTGGTTCGACAAGCAATCAGCCCCAGCATTTT.